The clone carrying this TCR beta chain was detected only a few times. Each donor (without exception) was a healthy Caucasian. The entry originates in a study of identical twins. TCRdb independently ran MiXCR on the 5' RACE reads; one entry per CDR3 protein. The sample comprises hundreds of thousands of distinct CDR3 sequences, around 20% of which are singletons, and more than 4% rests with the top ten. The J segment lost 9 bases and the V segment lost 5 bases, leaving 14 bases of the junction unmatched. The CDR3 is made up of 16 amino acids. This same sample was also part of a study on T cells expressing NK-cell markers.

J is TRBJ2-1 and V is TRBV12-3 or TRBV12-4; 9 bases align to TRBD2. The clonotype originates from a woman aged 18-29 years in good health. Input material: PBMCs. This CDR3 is CASSPRAAGGPGEQFF. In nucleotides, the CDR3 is TGTGCCAGCAGTCCCCGGGCAGCGGGAGGCCCGGGTGAGCAGTTCTTC.